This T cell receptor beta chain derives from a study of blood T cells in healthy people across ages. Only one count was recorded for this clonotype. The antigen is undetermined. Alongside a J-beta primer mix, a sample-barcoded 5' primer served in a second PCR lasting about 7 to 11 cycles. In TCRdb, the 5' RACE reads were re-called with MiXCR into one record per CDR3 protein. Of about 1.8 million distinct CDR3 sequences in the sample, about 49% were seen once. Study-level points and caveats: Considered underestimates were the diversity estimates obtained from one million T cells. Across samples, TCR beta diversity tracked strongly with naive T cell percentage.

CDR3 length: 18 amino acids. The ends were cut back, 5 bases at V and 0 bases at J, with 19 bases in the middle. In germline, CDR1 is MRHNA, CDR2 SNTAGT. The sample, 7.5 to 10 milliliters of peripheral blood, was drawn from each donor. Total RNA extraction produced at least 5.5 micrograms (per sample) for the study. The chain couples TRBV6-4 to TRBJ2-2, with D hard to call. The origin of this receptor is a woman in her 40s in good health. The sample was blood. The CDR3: CASSPLLSFSANTGELFF. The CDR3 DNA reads TGTGCCAGCAGTCCGCTTTTGAGTTTTTCCGCGAACACCGGGGAGCTGTTTTTT.